These 32 T cell receptor beta chains originate from one sample sequenced in a study of shared clonotypes between healthy human individuals. Libraries were prepared by immunoSEQ multiplex PCR; TCRdb keeps only in-frame clonotypes and omits some of them. The sample lists around 720,000 clones; about three quarters were seen once. Sample: memory CD4+ T cells sorted from blood. Subset given: CD45RA-negative fraction. The receptors stem from a woman in her twenties or thirties in good health.

This clone has a single count. The chain uses TRBV9 and TRBJ2-2, with 7 positions matching TRBD1. Trimming cost V 0 bases and J 6 bases; bases outside gene matches: 8. From germline, CDR1 is SGDLS and CDR2 YYNGEE. The CDR3 consists of 16 residues. The CDR3 loop reads CASSVAARGRAGELFF. The CDR3 coding sequence is TGTGCCAGCAGCGTAGCTGCGAGGGGGCGCGCCGGGGAGCTGTTTTTT.

The gene calls are TRBV2 and TRBJ1-4; tentatively, D is TRBD1 (5 bases). CDR3 length: 14 amino acids. Trimming took off 6 bases at V and 6 bases at J, with 14 bases between the two ends. Germline assignment: CDR1 SNHLY and CDR2 FYNNEI. CDR3 in DNA: TGTGCCAGCAGGGGAGGCAGGGTAGATGAAAAACTGTTTTTT. Amino acid sequence: CASRGGRVDEKLFF.

This clone has a count of ten or more. CDR3 sequence reads: CSVRTGEAFF. The DNA of the CDR3 is TGCAGCGTGCGGACAGGTGAAGCTTTCTTT. This chain connects TRBV29-1 to TRBJ1-1, with 7 bases fitting TRBD1. The CDR3 runs 10 residues. From germline, CDR1 is SQVTM and CDR2 ANQGSEA. The V segment lost 6 bases and the J segment 7 bases; nucleotides outside the gene matches: 2.

A remark on this clone: Only one base separates this from a far larger clonotype, so it likely reflects a read error. This CDR3 is also generated by other DNA sequences in the sample. The chain recombines TRBV2 with TRBJ1-5; D is unclear. The CDR3 totals 12 residues. Trimming stripped 4 bases from V and 4 bases from J, with 5 bases between. CDR1 and CDR2 (germline): SNHLY, FYNNEI. CDR3 in DNA: TGTGCCAGCAGTGGGGGAAATCAGCCCCAGCATTTT. Protein sequence: CASSGGNQPQHF. The full variable domain, its missing parts supplied by reference TRBV2 and TRBJ1-5, is EPEVTQTPSHQVTQMGQEVILRCVPISNHLYFYWYRQILGQKVEFLVSFYNNEISEKSEIFDDQFSVERPDGSNFTLKIRSTKLEDSAMYFCASSGGNQPQHFGDGTRLSIL.

This chain links TRBV6-5 with TRBJ1-1; TRBD1 might be the D (6 bases). The CDR3 length is 15 residues. Germline values: CDR1 MNHEY, CDR2 SVGAGI. With 2 bases removed from V and 0 bases from J, the gap between germline ends came to 10 bases. CDR3 bases: TGTGCCAGCAGTTACGTGACAGGTTTGAACACTGAAGCTTTCTTT. Its protein is CASSYVTGLNTEAFF.

The chain links TRBV11-2 to TRBJ2-6, with D possibly matching TRBD1 (5 bases). The CDR3 is made up of 15 amino acids. V lost 5 bases, J lost 9 bases, and 17 bases lay in between. The germline V gene has CDR1 SGHAT and CDR2 FQNNGV. As DNA, the CDR3 is TGTGCCAGCAGCCTTGACCTGCAGGGTGACAACGTCCTGACTTTC. This gives the protein CASSLDLQGDNVLTF.

This chain links TRBV6-5 with TRBJ1-3, with unresolved D. From germline, CDR1 is MNHEY and CDR2 SVGAGI. V was pared by 5 bases and J by 7 bases, with 12 bases between. The CDR3 consists of 13 residues. The CDR3 reads CASSPNMRNTIYF. DNA of the CDR3: TGTGCCAGCAGTCCTAACATGCGGAACACCATATATTTT.

The chain is built from TRBV27 and TRBJ2-4; D possibly matches TRBD1 or TRBD2 (5 bases each). The germline gives CDR1 MNHEY, CDR2 SMNVEV (reference sequence). The germline V and J ends were trimmed by 8 bases and 2 bases, with 10 bases remaining between them. The CDR3 has 13 residues. The CDR3 nucleotides are TGTGCCAGCGGCCGGGACCCCAAAAACATTCAGTACTTC. Its protein is CASGRDPKNIQYF.

Ten or more counts support this clone. The chain employs TRBV7-6 and TRBJ1-1; unclear D gene. V lost 5 bases, J lost 1 base, and 17 bases lay in between. Germline CDR1 reads SGHVS; CDR2 reads FNYEAQ. The CDR3 contains 16 residues. CDR3 sequence reads: CASSVHPTIGNTEAFF. The CDR3 DNA reads as TGTGCCAGCAGCGTCCACCCAACCATCGGGAACACTGAAGCTTTCTTT.

The CDR3 sequence is CASSGYAEAFF. For the CDR3, the DNA is TGTGCCAGCAGTGGATACGCTGAAGCTTTCTTT. This chain links TRBV2 with TRBJ1-1; no clear D. This CDR3 comprises 11 residues. V was trimmed by 4 bases and J by 6 bases, leaving 6 bases between them. Germline V CDR1 and CDR2: SNHLY, FYNNEI.

This CDR3 reads CAGGWLSYEQYF. CDR3 coding DNA: TGTGCCGGAGGATGGCTCTCCTACGAGCAGTACTTC. The V and J genes are TRBV2 and TRBJ2-7, with D tentatively TRBD2 (5 bases). The CDR3 extends over 12 amino acids. The V gene lost 11 bases and the J gene lost 0 bases, with 11 bases spanning the gap. Germline assignment: CDR1 SNHLY and CDR2 FYNNEI.

The chain employs TRBV6-6 and TRBJ1-5; maybe TRBD1 (6 bases). CDR1 and CDR2 from the germline V gene are MNHNY and SVGAGI (reference sequence). This CDR3 spans 15 amino acids. V lost 6 bases, J lost 0 bases, and 12 bases lay in between. Here the CDR3 reads CASSQGPDSNQPQHF. DNA for the CDR3: TGTGCCAGCAGCCAGGGGCCTGATAGCAATCAGCCCCAGCATTTT.

In regard to this clone: The sample carries other DNA sequences with the same CDR3. The V and J genes are TRBV30 and TRBJ2-3; a possible D gene is TRBD2 (6 bases). Trimming left V 2 bases short and J 1 base short, with 10 bases between. This CDR3 contains 14 residues. Looked up from germline, CDR1 is GTSNPN and CDR2 is SVGIG (reference sequence). This chain's CDR3 is CAWSRGGGTDTQYF. The CDR3 coding sequence is TGTGCCTGGAGTCGGGGCGGGGGCACAGATACGCAGTATTTT.

The genes are TRBV7-8 and TRBJ2-1; D call uncertain. The V end lost 5 bases, the J end lost 10 bases, and 15 bases lay between the germline ends. Germline-derived CDR1 and CDR2 are SGHVS and FQNEAQ. This CDR3 comprises 13 residues. CDR3 protein: CASSPRILEEQFF. In DNA, the CDR3 is TGTGCCAGCAGCCCTAGGATCCTTGAAGAGCAGTTCTTC.

J is TRBJ2-7 and V is TRBV6-5; no firm D call. Germline loops: CDR1 MNHEY, CDR2 SVGAGI. The CDR3 extends over 11 amino acids. V was trimmed by 5 bases and J by 7 bases, leaving 9 bases between them. The CDR3 protein is CASSEIREQYF. CDR3 nucleotides: TGTGCCAGCAGTGAAATTAGGGAGCAGTACTTC.

J is TRBJ1-4 and V is TRBV4-1; D is unresolved. The germline V gene has CDR1 MGHRA and CDR2 YSYEKL. CDR3 length equals 15 residues. Trimming took 3 bases from V and 4 from J, leaving 12 bases between them. The CDR3 nucleotides read TGCGCCAGCAGCCACGGAGACGGCAATAATGAAAAACTGTTTTTT. Amino acids: CASSHGDGNNEKLFF.

This clone was seen more than once but under ten times. J is TRBJ2-7 and V is TRBV6-1; perhaps TRBD1 as D (7 bases). The germline V and J ends were trimmed by 6 bases and 3 bases, with 18 bases remaining between them. CDR1 and CDR2 from the germline V gene are MNHNS and SASEGT. This CDR3 has 15 residues. This CDR3 reads CASSLRGVMGYEQYF. The CDR3 DNA reads TGTGCCAGCAGCCTCAGGGGGGTTATGGGCTACGAGCAGTACTTC.

Of note for this clone: Other DNA sequences in the same sample also yield this CDR3. This chain links TRBV2 with TRBJ2-1, with TRBD2 matching over 14 bases. The length of the CDR3 is 16 residues. V lost 6 bases and J lost 3; bases outside the gene matches: 4. CDR1 and CDR2 (germline): SNHLY, FYNNEI. CDR3 nucleotide sequence: TGTGCCAGCAGACGACTAGCGGGAGGGCGCTACAATGAGCAGTTCTTC. The encoded protein is CASRRLAGGRYNEQFF. Together with reference TRBV2 and TRBJ2-1, the CDR3 gives the full variable domain: EPEVTQTPSHQVTQMGQEVILRCVPISNHLYFYWYRQILGQKVEFLVSFYNNEISEKSEIFDDQFSVERPDGSNFTLKIRSTKLEDSAMYFCASRRLAGGRYNEQFFGPGTRLTVL.

The genes are TRBV2 and TRBJ1-6; a possible D gene is TRBD1 (6 bases). The CDR3 totals 16 residues. Germline V CDR1 and CDR2: SNHLY, FYNNEI. V was shortened by 6 bases and J by 7 bases, with 19 bases between the two germline ends. The CDR3 reads CASRAGEGGKNSPLHF. DNA for the CDR3: TGTGCCAGCAGAGCAGGGGAGGGAGGGAAGAATTCACCCCTCCACTTT.

Comments on this clone: Additional DNA sequences in this sample encode the identical CDR3. This chain uses TRBV7-2 with TRBJ2-4; D uncertain. The germline gives CDR1 SGHTA, CDR2 FQGNSA. Trimming left V 5 bases short and J 0 bases short, with 11 bases between. CDR3 length equals 15 residues. Written as DNA, the CDR3 is TGTGCCAGCAGCCCGACGGTTCTAGCCAAAAACATTCAGTACTTC. Translating gives CASSPTVLAKNIQYF.

In regard to this clone: This specimen includes other DNA sequences encoding the same CDR3. The V call is TRBV28, the J call TRBJ2-7; 11 nucleotides agree with TRBD1. V lost 4 bases to trimming and J lost 2 bases; unmatched junction nucleotides: 4. CDR1 is MDHEN, CDR2 SYDVKM, per germline. The CDR3 extends over 15 amino acids. DNA of the CDR3: TGTGCCAGCAGTTCGACGGGACAGGGGGCCTACGAGCAGTACTTC. Its translation is CASSSTGQGAYEQYF.

This chain uses TRBV19 with TRBJ1-5; 8 bases line up with TRBD1. Unmatched junction bases numbered 7, after V lost 3 bases and J lost 6 bases. CDR3 length: 15 residues. Germline V CDR1 and CDR2: LNHDA, SQIVND (reference sequence). CDR3 residues: CASSIPTGGRQPQHF. The CDR3 DNA follows: TGTGCCAGTAGTATCCCTACAGGGGGTCGTCAGCCCCAGCATTTT.

V usage is TRBV2 and J usage is TRBJ1-4; the D gene is possibly TRBD1 (6 bases). The CDR3 totals 14 residues. Germline loops: CDR1 SNHLY, CDR2 FYNNEI. The V end lost 5 bases, the J end lost 3 bases, and 10 bases lay between the germline ends. The CDR3 nucleotides are TGTGCCAGCAGTACAACAGGGCCTAATGAAAAACTGTTTTTT. The encoded protein is CASSTTGPNEKLFF.

V usage is TRBV5-1 and J usage is TRBJ2-3; 7 bases fit TRBD2. J was trimmed by 2 bases and V by 0 bases; bases with no gene match: 9. The CDR3 length is 17 residues. Germline V gives CDR1 SGHRS, CDR2 YFSETQ. The CDR3 loop is CASSLARLADPTDTQYF. The CDR3 coding sequence is TGCGCCAGCAGCTTGGCCAGGCTAGCGGACCCCACAGATACGCAGTATTTT.

V usage is TRBV7-9 and J usage is TRBJ2-7; D may be TRBD2 (5 bases). Trimming removed 4 bases at V and 2 bases at J, with 12 bases between. CDR3 length equals 14 residues. CDR1 and CDR2 from the germline V gene are SEHNR and FQNEAQ (reference sequence). The CDR3 is CASSWKDFTYEQYF. CDR3 nucleotides: TGTGCCAGCAGCTGGAAGGACTTTACCTACGAGCAGTACTTC.

The chain couples TRBV5-4 to TRBJ2-7; TRBD1 aligns across 7 bases. V lost 2 bases and J lost 3; bases outside the gene matches: 8. From germline, CDR1 is SGHNT and CDR2 YYREEE (reference sequence). CDR3 length: 15 residues. The DNA for the CDR3 is TGTGCCAGCAGCTTCCCCTCGACAGGGCGCTACGAGCAGTACTTC. This gives the protein CASSFPSTGRYEQYF.

The V and J genes are TRBV6-1 and TRBJ1-3; D gene ambiguous. The CDR3 sequence is 18 residues long. Between the trimmed V and J ends, which lost 4 bases and 1 base, there was a span of 20 bases. Germline CDR1 is MNHNS and CDR2 is SASEGT. The CDR3 protein is CASSGTRLDRNSGNTIYF. CDR3 DNA sequence: TGTGCCAGCAGTGGGACCCGACTGGACCGCAATTCTGGAAACACCATATATTTT.

The chain has TRBV28 and TRBJ1-4; 7 bases map to TRBD1. CDR1 MDHEN and CDR2 SYDVKM come from the germline V gene. V lost 7 bases to trimming and J lost 7 bases; unmatched junction nucleotides: 6. This CDR3 spans 13 amino acids. CDR3 in amino acids: CASKGQSPEKLFF. In DNA form, the CDR3 reads TGTGCCAGCAAGGGACAGAGCCCTGAAAAACTGTTTTTT.

Comments on this clone: This may arise from a read error, as a much more abundant clone is one base away. This chain connects TRBV6-5 to TRBJ1-5; 7 positions match TRBD1. V gave up 6 bases and J gave up 2 bases; unmatched junction bases: 4. This CDR3 has 14 residues. Germline values: CDR1 MNHEY, CDR2 SVGAGI. The CDR3 reads CASRTGTGNQPQHF. In nucleotides, the CDR3 is TGTGCCAGCAGAACCGGGACAGGCAATCAGCCCCAGCATTTT.

Regarding this clone: A far more abundant clone sits one base away, making this likely a read error. The genes are TRBV6-5 and TRBJ2-3; D call uncertain. The V gene lost 2 bases and the J gene lost 1 base, with 1 base spanning the gap. In germline, CDR1 is MNHEY, CDR2 SVGAGI. The CDR3 sequence is 12 residues long. CDR3 sequence reads: CASSYGTDTQYF. CDR3 sequence (DNA): TGTGCCAGCAGTTACGGCACAGATACGCAGTATTTT.

The chain recombines TRBV11-2 with TRBJ2-3, with D tentatively TRBD2 (5 bases). Per the germline V gene, CDR1 is SGHAT and CDR2 is FQNNGV. V lost 5 bases, J lost 3 bases, and 9 bases lay in between. The CDR3 has 13 amino acids. The CDR3 coding sequence is TGTGCCAGCAGCAATAGAGGGACAGATACGCAGTATTTT. Protein sequence: CASSNRGTDTQYF.

This clone was counted a few times. In the same sample, other DNA sequences code for this CDR3. Here the CDR3 reads CASSLEGRLNTEAFF. DNA for the CDR3: TGTGCCAGCAGCTTGGAGGGACGGCTGAACACTGAAGCTTTCTTT. The rearrangement joins TRBV5-5 to TRBJ1-1; possibly TRBD1 for D (5 bases). The V and J ends lost 0 bases and 0 bases respectively, with 9 bases between them. This CDR3 spans 15 amino acids. Per the germline V gene, CDR1 is SGHKS and CDR2 is YYEKEE (reference sequence).